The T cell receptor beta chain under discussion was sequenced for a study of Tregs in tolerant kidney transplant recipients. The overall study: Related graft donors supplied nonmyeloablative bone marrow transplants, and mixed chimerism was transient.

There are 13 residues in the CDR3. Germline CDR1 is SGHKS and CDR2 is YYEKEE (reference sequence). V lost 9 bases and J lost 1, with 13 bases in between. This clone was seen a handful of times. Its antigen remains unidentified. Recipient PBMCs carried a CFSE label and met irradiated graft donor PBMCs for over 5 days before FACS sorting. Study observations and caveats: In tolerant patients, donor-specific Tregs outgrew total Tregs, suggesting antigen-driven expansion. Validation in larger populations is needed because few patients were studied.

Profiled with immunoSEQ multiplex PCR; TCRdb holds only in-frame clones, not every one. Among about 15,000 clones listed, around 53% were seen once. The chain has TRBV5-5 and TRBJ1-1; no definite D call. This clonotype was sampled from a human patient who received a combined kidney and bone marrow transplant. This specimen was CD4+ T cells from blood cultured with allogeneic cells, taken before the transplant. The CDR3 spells CATFGQPNTEAFF. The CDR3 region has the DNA TGTGCCACCTTTGGGCAGCCGAACACTGAAGCTTTCTTT.